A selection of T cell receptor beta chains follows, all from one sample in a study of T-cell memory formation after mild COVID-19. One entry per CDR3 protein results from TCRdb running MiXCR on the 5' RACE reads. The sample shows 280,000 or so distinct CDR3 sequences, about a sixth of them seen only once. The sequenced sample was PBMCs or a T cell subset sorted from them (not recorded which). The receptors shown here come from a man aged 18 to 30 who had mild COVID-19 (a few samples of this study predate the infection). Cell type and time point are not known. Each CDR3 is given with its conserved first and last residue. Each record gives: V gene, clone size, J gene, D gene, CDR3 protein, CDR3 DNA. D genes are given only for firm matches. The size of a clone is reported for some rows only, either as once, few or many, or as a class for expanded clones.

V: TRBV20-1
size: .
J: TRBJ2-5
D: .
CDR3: CSARVGGQETQYF
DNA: TGCAGTGCTAGAGTGGGGGGCCAAGAGACCCAGTACTTC

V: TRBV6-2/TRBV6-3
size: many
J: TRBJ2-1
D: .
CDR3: CASSKGSSSSYNEQFF
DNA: TGTGCCAGCAGTAAGGGGTCCTCGAGCTCCTACAATGAGCAGTTCTTC

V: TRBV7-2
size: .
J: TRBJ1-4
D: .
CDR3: CASSSRGRGEKLFF
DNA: TGTGCCAGCAGCTCCCGTGGTCGCGGTGAAAAACTGTTTTTT

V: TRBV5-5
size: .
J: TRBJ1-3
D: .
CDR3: CASSPGGRAFSGNTIYF
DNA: TGTGCCAGCAGCCCCGGCGGTCGGGCCTTCTCTGGAAACACCATATATTTT

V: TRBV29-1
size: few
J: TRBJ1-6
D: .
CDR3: CSVGEGGSPLHF
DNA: TGCAGCGTCGGAGAGGGGGGCTCACCCCTCCACTTT

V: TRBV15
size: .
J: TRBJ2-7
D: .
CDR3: CATSRVEYEQYF
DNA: TGTGCCACCAGCAGAGTAGAGTACGAGCAGTACTTC

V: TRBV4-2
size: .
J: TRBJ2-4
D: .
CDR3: CASSQAGVIQYF
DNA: TGTGCCAGCAGCCAAGCAGGGGTTATTCAGTACTTC

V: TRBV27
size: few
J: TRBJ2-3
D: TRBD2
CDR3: CASWPRRRGVTDTQYF
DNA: TGTGCCAGCTGGCCCCGGAGGCGGGGGGTTACAGATACGCAGTATTTT

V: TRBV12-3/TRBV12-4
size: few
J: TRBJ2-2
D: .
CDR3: CASRTIANTGELFF
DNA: TGTGCCAGCAGGACTATCGCGAACACCGGGGAGCTGTTTTTT

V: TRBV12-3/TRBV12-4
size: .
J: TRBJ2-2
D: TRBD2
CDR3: CASSFGGGAIGELFF
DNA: TGTGCCAGCAGTTTTGGCGGGGGGGCGATCGGGGAGCTGTTTTTT

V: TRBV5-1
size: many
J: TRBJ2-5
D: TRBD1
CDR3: CASRFLDRERETQYF
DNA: TGCGCCAGCAGATTCCTCGACAGGGAGCGAGAGACCCAGTACTTC

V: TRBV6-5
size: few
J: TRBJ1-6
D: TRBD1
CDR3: CASSSSYEGARNSPLHF
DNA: TGTGCCAGCAGTTCCAGCTACGAGGGGGCTCGGAATTCACCCCTCCACTTT

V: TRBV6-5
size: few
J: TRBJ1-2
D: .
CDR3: CASRADRNYGYTF
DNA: TGTGCCAGCAGGGCCGACAGGAACTATGGCTACACCTTC

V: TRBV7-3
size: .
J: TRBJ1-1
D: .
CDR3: CASSLIRGANTEAFF
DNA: TGTGCCAGCAGCTTAATTCGGGGGGCCAACACTGAAGCTTTCTTT

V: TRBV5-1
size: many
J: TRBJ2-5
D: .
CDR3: CASSLTTAQETQYF
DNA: TGCGCCAGCAGCTTGACGACGGCCCAAGAGACCCAGTACTTC

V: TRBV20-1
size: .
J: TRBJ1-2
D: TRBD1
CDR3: CSAPLRTGTGYGYTF
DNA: TGCAGTGCTCCCCTCCGGACAGGGACGGGCTATGGCTACACCTTC

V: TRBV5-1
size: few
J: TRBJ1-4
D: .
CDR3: CASSPDRYARLFF
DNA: TGCGCCAGCAGCCCGGATCGCTACGCTAGACTGTTTTTT

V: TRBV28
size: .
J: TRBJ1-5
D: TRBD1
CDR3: CASSPRTGHQPQHF
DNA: TGTGCCAGCAGTCCCAGGACAGGGCATCAGCCCCAGCATTTT

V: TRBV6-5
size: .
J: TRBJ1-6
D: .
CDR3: CASSVQKSSYNSPLHF
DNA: TGTGCCAGCAGTGTACAGAAGAGCTCCTATAATTCACCCCTCCACTTT

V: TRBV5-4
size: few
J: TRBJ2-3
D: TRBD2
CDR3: CASSLALASLTDTQYF
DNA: TGTGCCAGCAGCTTGGCACTAGCGAGCCTCACAGATACGCAGTATTTT

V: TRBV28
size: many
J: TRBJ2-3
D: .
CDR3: CASGPFSDTQYF
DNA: TGTGCCAGCGGCCCCTTTTCGGATACGCAGTATTTT

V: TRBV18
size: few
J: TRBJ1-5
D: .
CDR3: CASSSIQGNQPQHF
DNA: TGTGCCAGCTCCTCTATACAGGGTAATCAGCCCCAGCATTTT

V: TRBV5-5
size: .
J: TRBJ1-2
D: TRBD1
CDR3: CASSLAGTGNYGYTF
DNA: TGTGCCAGCAGCTTGGCGGGGACAGGGAACTATGGCTACACCTTC

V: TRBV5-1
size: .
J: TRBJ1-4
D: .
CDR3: CASSLGAGNEKLFF
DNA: TGCGCCAGCAGCTTGGGGGCAGGGAATGAAAAACTGTTTTTT

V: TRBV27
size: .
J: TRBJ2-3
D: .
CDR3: CASTTARRDTQYF
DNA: TGTGCCAGCACCACGGCCCGCCGGGATACGCAGTATTTT

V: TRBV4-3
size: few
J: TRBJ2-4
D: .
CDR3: CASSQVVQSNRAKNIQYF
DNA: TGCGCCAGCAGCCAAGTGGTACAGTCGAATCGGGCCAAAAACATTCAGTACTTC

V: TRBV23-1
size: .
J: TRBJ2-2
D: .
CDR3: CASSQSWRLLTGELFF
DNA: TGCGCCAGCAGTCAATCGTGGCGACTCCTCACCGGGGAGCTGTTTTTT

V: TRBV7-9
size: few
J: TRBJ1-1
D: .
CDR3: CASSLEAVMNTEAFF
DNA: TGTGCCAGCAGCTTAGAGGCTGTTATGAACACTGAAGCTTTCTTT

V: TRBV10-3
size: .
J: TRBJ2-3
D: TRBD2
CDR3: CAISELGGGVQLIDTQYF
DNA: TGTGCCATCAGTGAGCTGGGCGGGGGGGTCCAGCTGATTGATACGCAGTATTTT

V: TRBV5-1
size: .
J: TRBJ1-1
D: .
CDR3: CASTIHTGNTEAFF
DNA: TGCGCCAGCACAATACACACGGGGAACACTGAAGCTTTCTTT

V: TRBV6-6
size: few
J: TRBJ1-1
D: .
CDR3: CASSFHPQENTEAFF
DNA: TGTGCCAGCAGTTTCCACCCACAGGAAAACACTGAAGCTTTCTTT

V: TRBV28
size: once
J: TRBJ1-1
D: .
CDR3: CASSLSGGGNTEAFF
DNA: TGTGCCAGCAGTTTATCTGGGGGTGGGAACACTGAAGCTTTCTTT

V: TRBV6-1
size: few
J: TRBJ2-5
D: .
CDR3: CASSEGLQETQYF
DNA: TGTGCCAGCAGTGAGGGATTGCAAGAGACCCAGTACTTC

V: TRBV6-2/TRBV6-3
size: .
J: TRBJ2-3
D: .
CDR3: CASRSQGSDTQYF
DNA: TGTGCCAGCAGAAGTCAGGGGTCAGATACGCAGTATTTT

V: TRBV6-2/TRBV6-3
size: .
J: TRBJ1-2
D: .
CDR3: CASTRGDPRTPFNYGYTF
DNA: TGTGCCAGCACTCGGGGGGACCCCCGAACGCCTTTCAACTATGGCTACACCTTC

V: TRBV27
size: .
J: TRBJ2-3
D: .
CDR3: CASSLLGAADTQYF
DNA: TGTGCCAGCAGTTTATTGGGGGCCGCAGATACGCAGTATTTT

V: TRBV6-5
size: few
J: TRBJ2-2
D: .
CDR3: CASSPRGKINTGELFF
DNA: TGTGCCAGCAGTCCACGGGGAAAGATTAACACCGGGGAGCTGTTTTTT

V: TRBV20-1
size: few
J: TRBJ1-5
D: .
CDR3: CSARLGGNQPQHF
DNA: TGCAGTGCTAGACTGGGAGGGAATCAGCCCCAGCATTTT

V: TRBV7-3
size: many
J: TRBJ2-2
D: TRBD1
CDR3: CASSHRQGPDTGELFF
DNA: TGTGCCAGCAGTCACCGACAGGGACCAGACACCGGGGAGCTGTTTTTT

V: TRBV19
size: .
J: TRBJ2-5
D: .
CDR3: CASSPQGVRETQYF
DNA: TGTGCCAGTAGTCCACAGGGAGTGCGAGAGACCCAGTACTTC

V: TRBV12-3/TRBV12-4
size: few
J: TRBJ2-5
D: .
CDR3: CASSFVGSYQETQYF
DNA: TGTGCCAGCAGTTTTGTGGGGTCGTACCAAGAGACCCAGTACTTC

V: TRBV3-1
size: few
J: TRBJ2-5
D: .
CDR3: CASSQGWKETQYF
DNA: TGTGCCAGCAGCCAGGGGTGGAAAGAGACCCAGTACTTC

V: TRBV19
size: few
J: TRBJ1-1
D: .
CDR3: CASSIWAVNTEAFF
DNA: TGTGCCAGTAGTATTTGGGCGGTGAACACTGAAGCTTTCTTT

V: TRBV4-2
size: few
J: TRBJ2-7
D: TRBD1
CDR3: CASSTPGQGGSHEQYF
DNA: TGTGCCAGCAGCACCCCTGGACAGGGGGGCTCTCACGAGCAGTACTTC

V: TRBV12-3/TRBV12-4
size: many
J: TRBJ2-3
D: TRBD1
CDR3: CASTKGQGDTQYF
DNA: TGTGCCAGCACCAAGGGACAGGGGGATACGCAGTATTTT

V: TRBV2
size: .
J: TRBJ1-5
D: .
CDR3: CASSVYLGEPQHF
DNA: TGTGCCAGCAGTGTCTACCTAGGGGAGCCCCAGCATTTT

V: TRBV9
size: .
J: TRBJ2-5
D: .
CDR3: CASSVVAGGPYETQYF
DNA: TGTGCCAGCAGCGTAGTGGCTGGGGGGCCGTACGAGACCCAGTACTTC

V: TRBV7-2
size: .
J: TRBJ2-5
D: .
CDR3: CASSLAELETQYF
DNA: TGTGCCAGCAGCTTAGCGGAACTCGAGACCCAGTACTTC

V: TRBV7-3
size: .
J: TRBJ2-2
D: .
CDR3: CASSLTRQNTGELFF
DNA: TGTGCCAGCAGCTTAACCCGACAGAACACCGGGGAGCTGTTTTTT

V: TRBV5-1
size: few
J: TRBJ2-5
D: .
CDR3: CASSLRAAETQYF
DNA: TGCGCCAGCAGCTTGCGAGCGGCGGAGACCCAGTACTTC

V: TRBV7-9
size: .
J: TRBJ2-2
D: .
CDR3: CASSLARVVAGELFF
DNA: TGTGCCAGCAGCTTAGCGAGAGTCGTTGCCGGGGAGCTGTTTTTT